Following are 20 T cell receptor beta chains from one sample sequenced in a study of Tregs in tolerant kidney transplant recipients (dated by TCRdb to the late 2010s). The library was prepared using the immunoSEQ multiplex PCR assay. This immuneACCESS table, as held by TCRdb, lists in-frame sequences with V and J called but not all clones. Of the missing ones, under half trace to an unresolved V gene in checked studies; the others have no known cause. Present in this sample are tens of thousands of clones, 90% to 95% of which were seen just once. The top ten hold around 1.6% of the sample. Related donors were used in the transplants with nonmyeloablative bone marrow transplantation, and mixed chimerism was transient in the human trials. Sequencing used CD4+ T cells from blood (PBMCs), obtained 12 months after the transplant. The receptors were gathered from a human patient who received a combined kidney and bone marrow transplant. Because of the transplant, the T cells may be the graft donor's rather than the patient's own.

The chain joins TRBV5-6 to TRBJ1-6, with 8 nucleotides matching TRBD1. CDR1 is SGHDT and CDR2 is YYEEEE in the germline V gene. Trimming cost V 4 bases and J 7 bases; bases outside gene matches: 7. The CDR3 runs 15 residues. The CDR3 protein is CASSAGQGRNSPLHF. The DNA of the CDR3 is TGTGCCAGCAGCGCCGGACAGGGCCGCAATTCACCCCTCCACTTT.

This clone was found once. V and J are TRBV19 and TRBJ2-3; D is unresolved. This CDR3 contains 16 residues. Germline CDR1 reads LNHDA; CDR2 reads SQIVND (reference sequence). Trimming pared 3 bases from V and 1 base from J, leaving 14 bases between. The DNA for the CDR3 is TGTGCCAGTAGTATCTCATCTGCGGTAGGCACAGATACGCAGTATTTT. Its translation: CASSISSAVGTDTQYF.

This chain uses TRBV28 with TRBJ2-1, with TRBD2 as a possible D gene (7 bases). The germline V and J ends were trimmed by 4 bases and 7 bases, with 14 bases remaining between them. There are 14 residues in the CDR3. Germline V gene data show CDR1 as MDHEN and CDR2 as SYDVKM. CDR3 sequence: CASSYAGARNEQFF. In DNA, the CDR3 is TGTGCCAGCAGTTATGCGGGGGCGAGGAATGAGCAGTTCTTC. The complete variable domain, with remaining parts taken from reference TRBV28 and TRBJ2-1, reads DVKVTQSSRYLVKRTGEKVFLECVQDMDHENMFWYRQDPGLGLRLIYFSYDVKMKEKGDIPEGYSVSREKKERFSLILESASTNQTSMYLCASSYAGARNEQFFGPGTRLTVL.

The chain has TRBV5-4 and TRBJ2-4; D is unclear. The CDR3 runs 15 residues. In germline, CDR1 is SGHNT, CDR2 YYREEE (reference sequence). V was shortened by 4 bases and J by 0 bases, with 11 bases between the two germline ends. DNA for the CDR3: TGTGCCAGCAGCGCGGATCCCATAGCCAAAAACATTCAGTACTTC. This codes for CASSADPIAKNIQYF.

Only one count was recorded for this clone. The gene calls are TRBV14 and TRBJ1-2; D not certain. The CDR3 contains 16 residues. CDR1 and CDR2 from the germline V gene are SGHDN and FVKESK. V lost 0 bases, J lost 7 bases, and 18 bases lay in between. The CDR3 here is CASSQDSLGGWRGYTF. Here the CDR3 DNA reads TGTGCCAGCAGCCAAGATAGCCTAGGAGGGTGGCGTGGCTACACCTTC.

A single count supports this clone. The chain has TRBV14 and TRBJ1-4, with TRBD1 identical over 8 bases. The CDR3 covers 14 residues. The germline CDR1 and CDR2 sequences are SGHDN and FVKESK. Trimming removed 4 bases from V and 8 bases from J; junction bases left unmatched: 6. The CDR3 loop is CASSRGQVGEKLFF. CDR3 DNA sequence: TGTGCCAGCAGCCGGGGACAGGTTGGCGAAAAACTGTTTTTT.

The CDR3 reads CASSTPTSGRDEQYF. DNA of the CDR3: TGTGCCAGTAGTACCCCGACTAGCGGGCGGGACGAGCAGTACTTC. V is TRBV19 and J is TRBJ2-7; 10 bases line up with TRBD2. J lost 5 bases, V lost 4 bases, and 8 bases had no gene match. The CDR3 extends over 15 amino acids. CDR1 is LNHDA, CDR2 SQIVND, per germline (reference sequence).

This clone appeared once. In DNA, the CDR3 is TGTGCCAGCAGCTCCCGAGGGCTAGGCGCCTCCTACAATGAGCAGTTCTTC. It translates to CASSSRGLGASYNEQFF. V is TRBV7-9 and J is TRBJ2-1, with D tentatively TRBD2 (5 bases). In germline, CDR1 is SEHNR, CDR2 FQNEAQ (reference sequence). The V gene lost 4 bases and the J gene lost 0 bases, with 16 bases spanning the gap. The CDR3 is 17 amino acids.

The chain is built from TRBV5-1 and TRBJ2-7, with D perhaps matching TRBD1 (5 bases). The CDR3 contains 12 residues. The germline CDR1 and CDR2 sequences are SGHRS and YFSETQ. Trimming cost V 4 bases and J 5 bases, with 10 bases left between them. CDR3 loop: CASSADTDEQYF. The DNA for the CDR3 is TGCGCCAGCAGCGCGGACACCGACGAGCAGTACTTC.

The chain carries TRBV5-1 and TRBJ2-3; 9 bases agree with TRBD1. The CDR3 has 18 residues. V trimming: 2 bases; J trimming: 0 bases; junction bases outside the gene matches: 10. CDR1 and CDR2 from the germline V gene are SGHRS and YFSETQ. In DNA, the CDR3 is TGCGCCAGCAGCTTCGACCCACCGGGACAGGGTAGCACAGATACGCAGTATTTT. Amino acids: CASSFDPPGQGSTDTQYF.

This clone was recorded once. This sequence joins TRBV5-4 and TRBJ1-3, with 10 bases identical to TRBD1. The germline V gene encodes CDR1 SGHNT and CDR2 YYREEE (reference sequence). Trimming cost V 4 bases and J 10 bases; bases outside gene matches: 8. The CDR3 contains 14 residues. For the CDR3, the DNA is TGTGCCAGCAGCGATCGACAGGGACAGGGGACCATATATTTT. This codes for CASSDRQGQGTIYF.

This chain joins TRBV7-2 and TRBJ2-3; the match to TRBD2 covers 11 bases. There are 15 residues in the CDR3. Germline V gene sequence: CDR1 SGHTA, CDR2 FQGNSA. J was trimmed by 5 bases and V by 6 bases; bases with no gene match: 7. CDR3 amino acids: CASRLLAGVGDTQYF. In nucleotides, the CDR3 is TGTGCCAGCAGGCTACTAGCGGGAGTGGGAGATACGCAGTATTTT.

The V call is TRBV5-1, the J call TRBJ1-5, with D unclear. This CDR3 is 14 amino acids long. Germline CDR1 reads SGHRS; CDR2 reads YFSETQ. Trimming left V 1 base short and J 2 bases short, with 7 bases between. The CDR3 loop reads CASSLFSGNQPQHF. In DNA form, the CDR3 reads TGCGCCAGCAGCTTGTTTTCGGGCAATCAGCCCCAGCATTTT.

Regarding this clone: A junction end diverges from the germline sequence, so it may reflect a read error. This chain joins TRBV5-1 and TRBJ2-1; the match to TRBD2 covers 12 bases. The CDR3 contains 15 residues. In germline, CDR1 is SGHRS, CDR2 YFSETQ. The DNA for the CDR3 is TGCGCCACCAGCGCTAGCGGGAGGGCTAACTATGAGCAGTTCTTC. Translating it yields CATSASGRANYEQFF.

The V and J genes are TRBV30 and TRBJ1-1, with no clear D. V dropped 4 bases and J dropped 3 bases, with 9 bases sitting between them. Germline values: CDR1 GTSNPN, CDR2 SVGIG (reference sequence). The CDR3 has 12 residues. For the CDR3, the DNA is TGTGCCTGGACCGGAGAGCACACTGAAGCTTTCTTT. It specifies CAWTGEHTEAFF.

This clone was seen only once. This same CDR3 is encoded by further DNA sequences in the sample. The V call is TRBV28, the J call TRBJ1-6, with 8 bases lining up with TRBD1. V shed 5 bases and J 7 bases; nucleotides not matched to a gene: 7. The CDR3 contains 15 residues. Per the germline V gene, CDR1 is MDHEN and CDR2 is SYDVKM. The CDR3 bases are TGTGCCAGCAGTACGAGGACAGGGCCCAATTCACCCCTCCACTTT. Protein product: CASSTRTGPNSPLHF.

The chain is built from TRBV4-2 and TRBJ2-2; weak D call: TRBD1 (6 bases). Trimming cost V 3 bases and J 0 bases, with 11 bases left between them. Germline assignment: CDR1 LGHNA and CDR2 YNFKEQ. The CDR3 loop spans 16 amino acids. Here the CDR3 DNA reads TGTGCCAGCAGCCACCTAACAGGGCCGAACACCGGGGAGCTGTTTTTT. Amino acids: CASSHLTGPNTGELFF.

This clone appeared once. The chain joins TRBV11-3 to TRBJ2-2; 11 bases are a match to TRBD2. CDR3 length: 17 residues. Germline CDR1 SGHNT, CDR2 YENEEA. V trimming: 5 bases; J trimming: 1 base; junction bases outside the gene matches: 6. CDR3 DNA sequence: TGTGCCAGCAGCCGGAGAACTAGCGGGGGGAACACCGGGGAGCTGTTTTTT. Translated, it gives CASSRRTSGGNTGELFF.

The chain recombines TRBV11-3 with TRBJ2-3, with 7 bases that match TRBD2. The CDR3 extends over 17 amino acids. Per the germline V gene, CDR1 is SGHNT and CDR2 is YENEEA. The V segment lost 5 bases and the J segment 4 bases; nucleotides outside the gene matches: 15. The CDR3 spells CASSPPGGSNRADTQYF. CDR3 in DNA: TGTGCCAGCAGCCCCCCGGGCGGGAGCAATAGAGCAGATACGCAGTATTTT.

The V and J genes are TRBV10-3 and TRBJ2-3; 9 nucleotides align to TRBD1. V lost 0 bases and J lost 5; bases outside the gene matches: 3. The CDR3 has 15 amino acids. Germline V lookup: CDR1 ENHRY, CDR2 SYGVKD. The CDR3 DNA is TGTGCCATCAGTGAGTCCCGACAGGGGGGAGATACGCAGTATTTT. It yields the protein CAISESRQGGDTQYF.